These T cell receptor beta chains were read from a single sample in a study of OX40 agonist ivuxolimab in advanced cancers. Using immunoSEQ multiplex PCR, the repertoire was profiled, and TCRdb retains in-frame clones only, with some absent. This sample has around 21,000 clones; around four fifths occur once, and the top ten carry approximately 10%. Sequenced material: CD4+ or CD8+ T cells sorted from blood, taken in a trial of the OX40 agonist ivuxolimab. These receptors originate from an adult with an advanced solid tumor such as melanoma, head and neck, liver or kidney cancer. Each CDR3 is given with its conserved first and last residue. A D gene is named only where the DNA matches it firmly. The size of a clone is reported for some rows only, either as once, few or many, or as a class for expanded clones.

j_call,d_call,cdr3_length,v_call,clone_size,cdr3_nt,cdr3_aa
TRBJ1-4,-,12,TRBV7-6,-,TGTGCCAGCAGCTCCCCGGGAGGGTGGCTGTTTTTT,CASSSPGGWLFF
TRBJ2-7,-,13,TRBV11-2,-,TGTGCCAGCTTTGGGGACTCGTCCTACGAGCAGTACTTC,CASFGDSSYEQYF
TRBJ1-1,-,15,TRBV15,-,TGTGCCACCAGCAGTATAACAGGCCTGCACACTGAAGCTTTCTTT,CATSSITGLHTEAFF
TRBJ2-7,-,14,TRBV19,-,TGTGCCAGTAGTCGGTGGGACGGACCCTACGAGCAGTACTTC,CASSRWDGPYEQYF
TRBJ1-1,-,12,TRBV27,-,TGTGCCAGCAGTTTAGGGGGTCCCGAGACTTTCTTT,CASSLGGPETFF
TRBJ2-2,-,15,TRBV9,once,TGTGCCAGCAGCACTTCGGGGGGCCTCACCGGGGAGCTGTTTTTT,CASSTSGGLTGELFF
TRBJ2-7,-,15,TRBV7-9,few,TGTGCCAGCAGCTTAGCGGGGGGACTCCCCTCCGAGCAGTACTTC,CASSLAGGLPSEQYF
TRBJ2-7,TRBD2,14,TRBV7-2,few,TGTGCCAGCAGCAGGGTGGGCGGGAGTCGTGAGCAGTACTTC,CASSRVGGSREQYF
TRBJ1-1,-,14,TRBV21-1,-,TGTGCCAGCAGCATACCTCAGGGAAGGTCTGAAGCTTTCTTT,CASSIPQGRSEAFF
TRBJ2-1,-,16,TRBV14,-,TGTGCCAGCAGCCAAGAGGGCGTACCCTCCCGCAATGAGCAGTTCTTC,CASSQEGVPSRNEQFF
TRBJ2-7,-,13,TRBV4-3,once,TGCGCCAGCAGCCAAGCAAGGGGCTACGAGCAGTACTTC,CASSQARGYEQYF
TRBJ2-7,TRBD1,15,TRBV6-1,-,TGTGCCAGCAGGACTCGACAGGGGTACGTAGACGAGCAGTACTTC,CASRTRQGYVDEQYF
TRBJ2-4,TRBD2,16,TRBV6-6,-,TGTGCCAGCAGTTACTCGGTAGCGGGAGGCCTGGGGGTTCAGTACTTC,CASSYSVAGGLGVQYF
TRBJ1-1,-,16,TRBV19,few,TGTGCCAGTAGTATAGCCGGGGGACTGATGAACACTGAAGCTTTCTTT,CASSIAGGLMNTEAFF
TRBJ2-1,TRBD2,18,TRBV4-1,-,TGCGCCAGCACCCCCGGGGCGGGAGGCGGTAGCTCCTACAATGAGCAGTTCTTC,CASTPGAGGGSSYNEQFF
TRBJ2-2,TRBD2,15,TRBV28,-,TGTGCCAGCAGTATTAGCGGGAGTCGGACCGGGGAGCTGTTTTTT,CASSISGSRTGELFF
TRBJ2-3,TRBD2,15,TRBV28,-,TGTGCCAGCAGTTTCCGTCTAGCGGAGACAGATACGCAGTATTTT,CASSFRLAETDTQYF
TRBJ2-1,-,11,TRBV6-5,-,TGTGCCAGCAGTACTAGGGTGAAGCAGTTCTTC,CASSTRVKQFF
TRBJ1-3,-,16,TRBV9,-,TGTGCCAGCAGCGTAGATGTGGGCGCGAGGGGAAACACCATATATTTT,CASSVDVGARGNTIYF
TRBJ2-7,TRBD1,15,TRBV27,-,TGTGCCAGCAAAGACGTCGGACAGGTCTCCTACGAGCAGTACTTC,CASKDVGQVSYEQYF
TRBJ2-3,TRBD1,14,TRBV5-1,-,TGCGCCAGCAGCTCGGACAGGGCGACAGATACGCAGTATTTT,CASSSDRATDTQYF
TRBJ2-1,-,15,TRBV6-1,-,TGTGCCAGCAGTGAAATAGCAGGGGCGAGTAATGAGCAGTTCTTC,CASSEIAGASNEQFF
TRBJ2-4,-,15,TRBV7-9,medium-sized,TGTGCCAGCAGCCGGACGGCCTTAGCCAAAAACATTCAGTACTTC,CASSRTALAKNIQYF
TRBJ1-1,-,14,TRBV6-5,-,TGTGCCAGCAGTTACGGGGGGGAGGACACTGAAGCTTTCTTT,CASSYGGEDTEAFF
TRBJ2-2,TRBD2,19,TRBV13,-,TGTGCCAGCAGCCGGTCTAGCGGGAGGGCCCGAGGGAACACCGGGGAGCTGTTTTTT,CASSRSSGRARGNTGELFF
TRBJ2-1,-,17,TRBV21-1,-,TGTGCCAGCAGCAAAGCAACCCCACAGGGTAAGGTCGATGAGCAGTTCTTC,CASSKATPQGKVDEQFF
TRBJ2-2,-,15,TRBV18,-,TGTGCCAGCTCACCAACGGCTACCAAGACCGGGGAGCTGTTTTTT,CASSPTATKTGELFF
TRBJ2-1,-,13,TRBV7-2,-,TGTGCCAGCAGCTTAGAAGGGTCGAATGAGCAGTTCTTC,CASSLEGSNEQFF
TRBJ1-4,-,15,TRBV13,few,TGTGCCAGCAGTCCGGCGTTTCAGGGTAGTGAAAAACTGTTTTTT,CASSPAFQGSEKLFF
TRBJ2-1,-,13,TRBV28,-,TGTGCCAGCAGTCCCCAGGGCCACAATGAGCAGTTCTTC,CASSPQGHNEQFF
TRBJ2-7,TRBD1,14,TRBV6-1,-,TGTGCCAGCAGCGAGACCGGGACAGTTTACGAGCAGTACTTC,CASSETGTVYEQYF
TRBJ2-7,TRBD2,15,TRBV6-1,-,TGTGCCAGCAGTGAAGCGCTTAGCGGGAGTTACGAGCAGTACTTC,CASSEALSGSYEQYF
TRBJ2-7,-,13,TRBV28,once,TGTGCCAGCAGCGGGCCGGGAACCTACGAGCAGTACTTC,CASSGPGTYEQYF
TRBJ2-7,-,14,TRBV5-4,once,TGTGCCAGCAGCTTGGGTCGGGAGCTCGACGAGCAGTACTTC,CASSLGRELDEQYF
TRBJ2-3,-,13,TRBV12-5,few,TGTGCTAGTGGTTCTGGTCTCACAGATACGCAGTATTTT,CASGSGLTDTQYF
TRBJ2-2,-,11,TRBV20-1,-,TGCAGTGCTAGATCCACCGGGGAGCTGTTTTTT,CSARSTGELFF
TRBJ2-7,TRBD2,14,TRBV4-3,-,TGCGCCAGCAGCCATTCTAGCGGTAGCTACGAGCAGTACTTC,CASSHSSGSYEQYF
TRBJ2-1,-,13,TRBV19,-,TGTGCCAGTAGTATCACCAGGGGCAATGAGCAGTTCTTC,CASSITRGNEQFF
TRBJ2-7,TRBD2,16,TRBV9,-,TGTGCCAGCAGCGTAGGTCGGGAGGGCCGGTCCTACGAGCAGTACTTC,CASSVGREGRSYEQYF
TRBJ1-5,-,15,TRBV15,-,TGTGCCACCAGCAGAGATCGGGATGTCAATCAGCCCCAGCATTTT,CATSRDRDVNQPQHF
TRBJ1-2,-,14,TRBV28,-,TGTGCCAGCAGTAGTAGGGTATTTGCGGAGGGCTACACCTTC,CASSSRVFAEGYTF
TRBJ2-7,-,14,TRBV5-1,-,TGCGCCAGCAGCTTTCGACCAGACCCGGCCGAGCAGTACTTC,CASSFRPDPAEQYF
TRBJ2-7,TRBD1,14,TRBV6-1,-,TGTGCCAGCAGCTTCGGGACAGGGCGTTACGAGCAGTACTTC,CASSFGTGRYEQYF
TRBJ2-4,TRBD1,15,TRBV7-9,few,TGTGCCAGCAGCGGACGGACAGGTTTCGGGGACATTCAGTACTTC,CASSGRTGFGDIQYF
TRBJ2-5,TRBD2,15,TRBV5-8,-,TGTGCCAGCAGTCGCCGGCTAGCGGGGCAAGAGACCCAGTACTTC,CASSRRLAGQETQYF
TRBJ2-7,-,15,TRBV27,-,TGTGCCAGCAGTGTACAGGATACTAAGGGGGACGAGCAGTACTTC,CASSVQDTKGDEQYF
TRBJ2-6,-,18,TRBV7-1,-,TGTGCCAGCAGCCGTTTAGGTCACGAGCAAAGTCGGGCCAACGTCCTGACTTTC,CASSRLGHEQSRANVLTF
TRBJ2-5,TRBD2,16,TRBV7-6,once,TGTGCCAGCAGCTTAAGCCTCGGACTAGAGAGGGAGACCCAGTACTTC,CASSLSLGLERETQYF
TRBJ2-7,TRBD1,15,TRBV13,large,TGTGCCAGCAGCTCCCCGGGACAGGGGTCCCACGAGCAGTACTTC,CASSSPGQGSHEQYF